This is a list of T cell receptor beta chains from one sample in a study of T-cell reconstitution after alpha-beta-depleted transplantation in children. TCRdb re-derived calls from the PCR reads in MiXCR, one entry per CDR3 protein. This sample has hundreds of thousands of distinct CDR3 sequences, with 8% to 11% found just once. The sequencing used PBMCs from the stem cell graft donor, collected from the stem cell graft. Every receptor here comes from a human donor who donated a stem cell graft to a child with acute myeloid leukemia. Each CDR3 is given with its conserved first and last residue. D genes are given only for firm matches. Size is stated for part of the rows, as once, few or many counts, or as a class when the clone is expanded.

v_gene	j_gene	len	d_gene	abundance	CDR3aa	CDR3nt
TRBV7-9	TRBJ2-3	17	TRBD2	NA	CASSRGRSGMRSDTQYF	TGTGCCAGCAGCCGCGGTAGAAGCGGGATGAGGTCAGATACGCAGTATTTT
TRBV15	TRBJ2-2	14	NA	NA	CATSAGSNTGELFF	TGTGCCACCAGCGCGGGTTCGAACACCGGGGAGCTGTTTTTT
TRBV20-1	TRBJ2-4	17	TRBD2	few	CSAPGLAGGPAKNIQYF	TGCAGTGCTCCCGGACTAGCGGGAGGGCCGGCCAAAAACATTCAGTACTTC
TRBV7-2	TRBJ2-7	14	NA	few	CASSSRQKTYEQYF	TGTGCCAGCAGCTCAAGACAGAAGACCTACGAGCAGTACTTC
TRBV4-3	TRBJ2-7	16	TRBD2	many	CASSQDASGSFYEQYF	TGCGCCAGCAGCCAAGATGCTAGCGGCTCCTTTTACGAGCAGTACTTC
TRBV29-1	TRBJ1-2	13	TRBD1	few	CSVVTGGTYGYTF	TGCAGCGTTGTGACAGGGGGAACCTATGGCTACACCTTC
TRBV7-2	TRBJ2-5	14	NA	many	CASSVGLIQETQYF	TGTGCCAGCAGCGTGGGACTCATACAAGAGACCCAGTACTTC
TRBV30	TRBJ1-5	15	NA	NA	CAWSVNVAGNQPQHF	TGTGCCTGGAGTGTAAATGTGGCAGGGAATCAGCCCCAGCATTTT
TRBV29-1	TRBJ2-6	18	NA	few	CSVVGQNTGDSGANVLTF	TGCAGCGTTGTGGGCCAAAACACAGGAGATTCTGGGGCCAACGTCCTGACTTTC
TRBV7-3	TRBJ2-7	16	NA	many	CASSPRGSATTYEQYF	TGTGCCAGCAGCCCCCGAGGTAGCGCAACTACCTACGAGCAGTACTTC
TRBV20-1	TRBJ1-1	14	TRBD1	few	CSARDRELNTEAFF	TGCAGTGCTAGGGACAGGGAGTTGAACACTGAAGCTTTCTTT
TRBV6-5	TRBJ1-5	15	TRBD1	NA	CASSYSFAGGQPQHF	TGTGCCAGCAGTTACTCTTTCGCAGGGGGTCAGCCCCAGCATTTT
TRBV7-3	TRBJ2-3	14	NA	NA	CASSSGWGTDTQYF	TGTGCCAGCAGCTCCGGGTGGGGGACAGATACGCAGTATTTT
TRBV5-1	TRBJ1-5	15	TRBD1	few	CASSPGQQINQPQHF	TGCGCCAGCAGCCCGGGACAGCAAATAAATCAGCCCCAGCATTTT
TRBV5-1	TRBJ2-5	18	TRBD2	NA	CASSLGLGLAGVAETQYF	TGCGCCAGCAGCTTGGGTTTAGGACTAGCGGGAGTAGCGGAGACCCAGTACTTC
TRBV7-6	TRBJ2-2	17	TRBD2	NA	CASSLVGTSRNTGELFF	TGTGCCAGCAGCTTAGTAGGGACTAGCCGGAACACCGGGGAGCTGTTTTTT
TRBV20-1	TRBJ2-7	12	NA	few	CSASLDFAEQYF	TGCAGTGCTAGCCTGGACTTCGCCGAGCAGTACTTC
TRBV12-3/TRBV12-4	TRBJ1-3	15	NA	many	CASFEGGGVRNTIYF	TGTGCCAGCTTCGAAGGGGGGGGTGTGAGAAACACCATATATTTT